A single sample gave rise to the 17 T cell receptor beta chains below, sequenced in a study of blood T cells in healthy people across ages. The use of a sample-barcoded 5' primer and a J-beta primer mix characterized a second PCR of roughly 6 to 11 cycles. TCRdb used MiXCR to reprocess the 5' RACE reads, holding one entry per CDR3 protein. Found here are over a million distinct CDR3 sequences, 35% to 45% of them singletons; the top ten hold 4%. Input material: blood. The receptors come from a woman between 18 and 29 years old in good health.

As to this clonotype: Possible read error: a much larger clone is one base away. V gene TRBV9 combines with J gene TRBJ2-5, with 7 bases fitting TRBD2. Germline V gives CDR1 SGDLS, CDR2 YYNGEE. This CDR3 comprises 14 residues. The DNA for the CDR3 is TGTGCCAGCAGCGCCCGGACTAGTCAAGAGATCCAGTACTTC. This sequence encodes CASSARTSQEIQYF.

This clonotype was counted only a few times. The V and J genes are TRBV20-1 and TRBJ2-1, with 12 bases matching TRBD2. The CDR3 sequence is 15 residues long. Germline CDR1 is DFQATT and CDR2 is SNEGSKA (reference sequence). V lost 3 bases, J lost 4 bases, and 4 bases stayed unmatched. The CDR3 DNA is TGCAGTGCTAGCGATGGACTAGCGGGATACAATGAGCAGTTCTTC. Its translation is CSASDGLAGYNEQFF.

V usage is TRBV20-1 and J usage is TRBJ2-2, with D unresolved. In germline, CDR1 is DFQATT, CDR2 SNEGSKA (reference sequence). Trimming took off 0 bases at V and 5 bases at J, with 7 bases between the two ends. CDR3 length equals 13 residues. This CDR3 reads CSAREGFTGELFF. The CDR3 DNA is TGCAGTGCTAGAGAGGGGTTTACCGGGGAGCTGTTTTTT.

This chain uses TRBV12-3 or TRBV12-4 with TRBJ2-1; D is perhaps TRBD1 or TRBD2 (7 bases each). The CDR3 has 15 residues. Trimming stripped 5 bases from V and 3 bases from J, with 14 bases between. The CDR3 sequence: CASSLQGEGYNEQFF. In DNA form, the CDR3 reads TGTGCCAGCAGTCTCCAGGGGGAGGGCTACAATGAGCAGTTCTTC.

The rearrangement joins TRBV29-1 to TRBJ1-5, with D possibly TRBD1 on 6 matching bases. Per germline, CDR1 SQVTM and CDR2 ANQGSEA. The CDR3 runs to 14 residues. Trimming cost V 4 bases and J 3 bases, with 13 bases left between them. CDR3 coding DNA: TGCAGCGTTGGAGCCGGGGGCCTCAATCAGCCCCAGCATTTT. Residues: CSVGAGGLNQPQHF. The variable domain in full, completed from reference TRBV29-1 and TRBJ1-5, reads SAVISQKPSRDICQRGTSLTIQCQVDSQVTMMFWYRQQPGQSLTLIATANQGSEATYESGFVIDKFPISRPNLTFSTLTVSNMSPEDSSIYLCSVGAGGLNQPQHFGDGTRLSIL.

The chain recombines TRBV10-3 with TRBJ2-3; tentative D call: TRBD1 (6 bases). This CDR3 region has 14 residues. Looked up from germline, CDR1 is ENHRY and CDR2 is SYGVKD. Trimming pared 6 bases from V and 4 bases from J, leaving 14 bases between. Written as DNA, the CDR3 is TGTGCCATCAGGGGGGCGGGCAGCCCAGATACGCAGTATTTT. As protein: CAIRGAGSPDTQYF.

The CDR3 sequence is CASSLGSGAGANVLTF. CDR3 coding DNA: TGTGCCAGCAGCTTGGGATCCGGGGCCGGGGCCAACGTCCTGACTTTC. The rearrangement uses TRBV5-5 and TRBJ2-6, with D perhaps assigned TRBD1 or TRBD2 (5 bases each). From germline, CDR1 is SGHKS and CDR2 YYEKEE (reference sequence). Between the trimmed V and J ends, which lost 0 bases and 4 bases, there was a span of 11 bases. CDR3 length: 16 amino acids.

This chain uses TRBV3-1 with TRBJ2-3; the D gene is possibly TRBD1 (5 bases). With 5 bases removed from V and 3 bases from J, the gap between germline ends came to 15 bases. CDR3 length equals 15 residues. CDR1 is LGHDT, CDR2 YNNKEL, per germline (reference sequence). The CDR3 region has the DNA TGTGCCAGCAGCGAAGGGCAGGGTTATACAGATACGCAGTATTTT. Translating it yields CASSEGQGYTDTQYF.

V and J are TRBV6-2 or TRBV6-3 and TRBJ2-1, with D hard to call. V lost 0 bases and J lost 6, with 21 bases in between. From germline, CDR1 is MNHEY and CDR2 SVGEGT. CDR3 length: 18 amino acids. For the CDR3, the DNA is TGTGCCAGCAGTTACTCCCCATCCGCGACCTCAAGCTTCAATGAGCAGTTCTTC. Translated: CASSYSPSATSSFNEQFF.

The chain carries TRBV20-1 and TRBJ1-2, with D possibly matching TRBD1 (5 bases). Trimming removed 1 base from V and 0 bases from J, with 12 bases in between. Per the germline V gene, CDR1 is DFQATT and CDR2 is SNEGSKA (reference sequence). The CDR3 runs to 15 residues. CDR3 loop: CSARGQTETNYGYTF. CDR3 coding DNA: TGCAGTGCTAGAGGGCAGACAGAGACTAACTATGGCTACACCTTC.

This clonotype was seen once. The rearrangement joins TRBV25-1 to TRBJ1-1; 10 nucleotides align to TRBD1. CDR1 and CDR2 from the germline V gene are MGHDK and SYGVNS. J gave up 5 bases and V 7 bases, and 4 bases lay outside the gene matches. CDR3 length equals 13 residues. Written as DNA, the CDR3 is TGTGCCAGCAAAGACAGGGGGCCAACTGAAGCTTTCTTT. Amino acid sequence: CASKDRGPTEAFF.

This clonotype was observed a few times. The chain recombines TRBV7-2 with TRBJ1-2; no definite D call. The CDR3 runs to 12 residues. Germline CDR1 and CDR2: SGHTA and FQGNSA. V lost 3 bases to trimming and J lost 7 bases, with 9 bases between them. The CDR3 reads CASSFGGFGYTF. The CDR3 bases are TGTGCCAGCAGCTTTGGAGGGTTTGGCTACACCTTC.

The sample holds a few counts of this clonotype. Written as DNA, the CDR3 is TGCAGTGCTAGAGATCTGGCGACGTTAGACAATGAGCAGTTCTTC. Its protein product is CSARDLATLDNEQFF. This sequence joins TRBV20-1 and TRBJ2-1; D not resolved. V shed 0 bases and J shed 5 bases, with 14 bases lying between them. The length of the CDR3 is 15 residues. CDR1 and CDR2 (germline): DFQATT, SNEGSKA (reference sequence).

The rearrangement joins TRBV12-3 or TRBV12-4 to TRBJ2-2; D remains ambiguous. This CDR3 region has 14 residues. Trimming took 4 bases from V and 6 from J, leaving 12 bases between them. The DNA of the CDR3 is TGTGCCAGCAGTTCCGGGCCCCGTCCCGGGGAGCTGTTTTTT. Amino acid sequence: CASSSGPRPGELFF.

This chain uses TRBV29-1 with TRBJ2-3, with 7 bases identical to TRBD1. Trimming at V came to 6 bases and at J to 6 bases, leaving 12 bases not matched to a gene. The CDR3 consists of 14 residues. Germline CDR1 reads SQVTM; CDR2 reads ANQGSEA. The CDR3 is CSVARGQRVDTQYF. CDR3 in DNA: TGCAGCGTCGCTAGGGGGCAAAGGGTGGATACGCAGTATTTT.

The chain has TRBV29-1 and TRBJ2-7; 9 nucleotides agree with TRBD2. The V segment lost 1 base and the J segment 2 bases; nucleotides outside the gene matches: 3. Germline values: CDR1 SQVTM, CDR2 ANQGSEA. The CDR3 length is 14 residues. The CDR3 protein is CSVEGIAGAYEQYF. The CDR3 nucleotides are TGCAGCGTTGAAGGGATAGCGGGGGCCTACGAGCAGTACTTC.

CDR3 amino acids: CASGASGNTIYF. As DNA, the CDR3 is TGTGCCAGCGGTGCCTCTGGAAACACCATATATTTT. The gene calls are TRBV5-6 and TRBJ1-3; the D is unclear. The germline V gene has CDR1 SGHDT and CDR2 YYEEEE. The length of the CDR3 is 12 residues. V shed 7 bases and J shed 0 bases, with 5 bases lying between them.